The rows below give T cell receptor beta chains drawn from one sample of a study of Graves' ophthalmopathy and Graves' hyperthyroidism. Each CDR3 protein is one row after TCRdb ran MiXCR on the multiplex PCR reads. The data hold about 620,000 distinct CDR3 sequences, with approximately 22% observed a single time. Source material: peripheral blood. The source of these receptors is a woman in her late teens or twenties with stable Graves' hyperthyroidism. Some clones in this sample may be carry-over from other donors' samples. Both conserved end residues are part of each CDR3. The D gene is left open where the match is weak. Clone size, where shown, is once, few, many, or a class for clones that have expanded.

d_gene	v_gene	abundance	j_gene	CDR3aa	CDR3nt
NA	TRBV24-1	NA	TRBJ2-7	CATSDGTVDEQYF	TGTGCCACCAGTGATGGGACCGTCGACGAGCAGTACTTC
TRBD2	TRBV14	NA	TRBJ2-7	CASSQDSLAVTYEQYF	TGTGCCAGCAGCCAAGATTCACTAGCGGTTACCTACGAGCAGTACTTC
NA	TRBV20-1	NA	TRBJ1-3	CSASENSGNTIYF	TGCAGTGCATCCGAGAACTCTGGAAACACCATATATTTT
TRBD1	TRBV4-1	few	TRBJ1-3	CASSQNDRGSSGNTIYF	TGCGCCAGCAGCCAGAACGACAGGGGGAGTTCGGGAAACACCATATATTTT
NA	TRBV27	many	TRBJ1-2	CASSLRRGANYGYTF	TGTGCCAGCAGTTTGAGACGCGGTGCAAACTATGGCTACACCTTC
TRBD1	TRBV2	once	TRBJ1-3	CASSSTGGGTGNTIYF	TGTGCCAGCAGTTCCACAGGGGGTGGGACTGGAAACACCATATATTTT
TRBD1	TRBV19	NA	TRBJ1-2	CATTYRGDGYTF	TGTGCCACAACCTACAGGGGAGATGGCTACACCTTC
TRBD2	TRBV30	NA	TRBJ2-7	CAWQLAGGPYEQYF	TGTGCCTGGCAACTAGCGGGGGGTCCCTACGAGCAGTACTTC
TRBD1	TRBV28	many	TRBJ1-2	CASSFADRGAYGYTF	TGTGCCAGCAGTTTCGCTGACAGGGGGGCCTATGGCTACACCTTC
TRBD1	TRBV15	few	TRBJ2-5	CATSGLGQGARETQYF	TGTGCCACCAGCGGACTAGGACAGGGGGCGCGAGAGACCCAGTACTTC
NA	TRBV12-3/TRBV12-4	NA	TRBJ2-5	CASRPGPVQETQYF	TGTGCCAGCAGACCGGGACCGGTCCAAGAGACCCAGTACTTC
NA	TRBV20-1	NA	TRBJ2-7	CSATGGWYEQYF	TGCAGTGCTACAGGGGGGTGGTACGAGCAGTACTTC
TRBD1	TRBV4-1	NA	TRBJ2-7	CASSQATGGYHEQYF	TGCGCCAGCAGCCAAGCTACAGGGGGTTACCACGAGCAGTACTTC
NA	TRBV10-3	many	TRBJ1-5	CAISESRSGYSNQPQHF	TGTGCCATCAGTGAGTCAAGGTCGGGGTATAGCAATCAGCCCCAGCATTTT
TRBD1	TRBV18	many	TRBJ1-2	CASSRDRERGYTF	TGTGCCAGCTCCAGAGACAGGGAACGTGGCTACACCTTC
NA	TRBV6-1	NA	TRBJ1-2	CASSIRVRGYGYTF	TGTGCCAGCAGCATCAGGGTTAGAGGCTATGGCTACACCTTC
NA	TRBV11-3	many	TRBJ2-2	CASRSGPDTGELFF	TGTGCCAGCAGATCGGGACCGGACACCGGGGAGCTGTTTTTT
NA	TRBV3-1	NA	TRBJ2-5	CASSRQEKETQYF	TGTGCCAGCAGCCGACAGGAGAAAGAGACCCAGTACTTC
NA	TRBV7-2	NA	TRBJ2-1	CASSLSPQRNIYNEQFF	TGTGCCAGCAGCTTATCCCCCCAGCGGAACATATACAATGAGCAGTTCTTC
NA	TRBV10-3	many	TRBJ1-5	CAISGQGSNQPQHF	TGTGCCATCAGTGGCCAGGGTAGCAATCAGCCCCAGCATTTT
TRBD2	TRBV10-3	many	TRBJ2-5	CAISEGLAGHSETQYF	TGTGCCATCAGTGAGGGGCTAGCGGGGCATTCAGAGACCCAGTACTTC
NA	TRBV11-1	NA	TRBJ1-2	CASSSGTEPTNYGYTF	TGTGCCAGCAGCTCGGGAACAGAACCGACTAACTATGGCTACACCTTC
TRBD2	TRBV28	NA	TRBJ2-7	CASTPGTSPYEQYF	TGTGCCAGCACTCCCGGGACTAGTCCATACGAGCAGTACTTC
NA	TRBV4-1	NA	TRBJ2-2	CASSLTGRRPGELFF	TGCGCCAGCAGTCTGACAGGAAGGCGGCCCGGGGAGCTGTTTTTT
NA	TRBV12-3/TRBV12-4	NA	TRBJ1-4	CASSSGDTTTNEKLFF	TGTGCCAGCAGTTCGGGGGACACAACAACTAATGAAAAACTGTTTTTT
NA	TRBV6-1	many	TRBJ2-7	CASRNGVRVSEQYF	TGTGCCAGCCGAAATGGGGTAAGGGTATCCGAGCAGTACTTC
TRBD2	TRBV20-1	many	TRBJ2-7	CSADNRTSGSYEQYF	TGCAGTGCTGACAACAGGACTAGCGGGTCCTACGAGCAGTACTTC
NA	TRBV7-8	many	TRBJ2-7	CASSLAGAYEQYF	TGTGCCAGCAGCTTAGCCGGGGCTTACGAGCAGTACTTC
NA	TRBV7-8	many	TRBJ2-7	CASSGLPHFGDEQYF	TGTGCCAGCAGCGGTCTACCCCATTTTGGGGACGAGCAGTACTTC